Presented here are 5 T cell receptor beta chains from one specimen sequenced in a study of tumor and adjacent non-tumor tissue in lung cancer. Three rounds of nested PCR, following a modified ARM-PCR protocol, produced the TCRbeta library. In TCRdb, the multiplex PCR reads were re-called with MiXCR into one record per CDR3 protein. The sample lists fewer than 45,000 distinct CDR3 sequences, approximately 59% occurring once. This sample's RNA came from whole unsorted tissue. Distant lung tissue was collected more than 3 cm away from the tumor edge. Sequencing was carried out using distant non-tumor lung tissue. These receptors all stem from a woman between 35 and 50 years old with non-small cell lung cancer.

This chain uses TRBV6-1 with TRBJ1-1; D ambiguous. The ends were cut back, 7 bases at V and 6 bases at J, with 18 bases in the middle. Germline CDR1 and CDR2: MNHNS and SASEGT. The length of the CDR3 is 14 residues. DNA of the CDR3: TGTGCCAGCAAGCACCGGGATGATTTCGCTGAAGCTTTCTTT. Protein: CASKHRDDFAEAFF.

Worth noting for this clonotype: Since the CDR3 does not end with the conserved phenylalanine or tryptophan, this likely comes from a read error. The limits of the CDR3 on the DNA are not certain, so only TCRdb's listed CDR3 is given. The CDR3 sequence is CSVVSGSDQPHHL. The V call is TRBV29-1, the J call TRBJ1-5. Counting both end residues, the CDR3 totals 13 amino acids. The germline CDR1 and CDR2 sequences are SQVTM and ANQGSEA.

This clonotype was seen a handful of times. A clone one base away is much larger, so this may be a read error. The chain employs TRBV6-1 and TRBJ2-1; TRBD1 might be the D (5 bases). The CDR3 loop spans 16 amino acids. Germline V CDR1 and CDR2: MNHNS, SASEGT. Trimming took 3 bases from V and 6 from J, leaving 18 bases between them. Here the CDR3 reads CASSEGDRRPRNEQFF. CDR3 DNA: TGTGCCAGCAGTGAGGGCGACAGACGGCCCCGCAATGAGCAGTTCTTC.

Turning to this clonotype: An end of the junction differs from the germline gene, which may be a read error. The gene calls are TRBV6-5 and TRBJ2-7, with a weak D call TRBD2 (5 bases). This CDR3 contains 12 residues. Germline CDR1 reads MNHEY; CDR2 reads SVGAGI. This CDR3 reads CVSGRAPLVQYF. Here the CDR3 DNA reads TGTGTCAGCGGTCGGGCCCCCCTCGTGCAGTACTTC.

Regarding this clonotype: Because it lacks the conserved phenylalanine or tryptophan at the end, this CDR3 is likely a read error. It is unclear where the CDR3 begins or ends on the DNA, so no DNA is shown, and the CDR3 is as TCRdb lists it. V usage is TRBV2 and J usage is TRBJ2-1; the table assigns TRBD1, which was not confirmed against the DNA. The CDR3 has 14 amino acids, counting both end residues. CDR1 and CDR2 (germline): SNHLY, FYNNEI. This CDR3 reads CASSENIGGNEQSI.